This T cell receptor (beta chain) emerged from a study of T cell clones after liver transplantation. This clone was recorded only once. Clones were read by immunoSEQ multiplex PCR, and TCRdb kept only the in-frame ones, dropping some. The profile shows tens of thousands of clones, less than 85% of them singletons. This specimen consisted of CD4+ T cells from blood, obtained at the approximately 16-month timepoint. This TCR was recovered from a human patient who received a liver transplant. Some T cells could come from the graft donor.

CDR3 DNA sequence: TGTGCCAGCAGCTTGGCAATAGTCTCAGGGGCCTCAAGCACAGATACGCAGTATTTT. Its protein is CASSLAIVSGASSTDTQYF. J is TRBJ2-3 and V is TRBV5-8; possibly TRBD1 for D (6 bases). Trimming left V 0 bases short and J 0 bases short, with 20 bases between. CDR1 and CDR2 from the germline V gene are SGHTS and YDEGEE. The CDR3 sequence is 19 residues long.